This TCR beta chain stems from a study of beta chain features in type 1 diabetes listed by TCRdb under 2018. Concerning the study at large: Mean age, gender distribution, total cell number and subset yield did not differ between patients and healthy donors. A total of roughly 99 million sorted cells were examined across all samples, and the number of cells per subset was strongly correlated with RNA yield. The study compared TCRB repertoires of sorted circulating CD4+ T cell subsets between recently diagnosed type 1 diabetes patients and matched healthy donors. Regulatory and stem cell-like memory subsets were isolated from only 8 patients and about 8 healthy donors, whereas naive and central memory subsets came from all 30 or so donors.

Broad study findings and their caveats: Because small numbers of individuals were included in the HLA sub-analyses, any influence of HLA type on TCRB rearrangement was left unresolved. Because cDNA rather than genomic DNA was sequenced, highly expressing activated cells could have been over-represented, although no difference in activation and CD3 levels was found between groups. Naive, central memory and regulatory TCRB repertoires appeared more similar among patients than among healthy donors. Fewer insertions and more nucleotide deletions at VDJ recombination sites were observed in patients with type 1 diabetes, implying thymic rearrangement abnormalities. Type 1 diabetes patients showed a moderate but significant shortening of TCRB CDR3 length in all four CD4+ subsets. PCR might favor shorter templates, but patient and control samples were amplified and corrected together, so any skew would affect both groups equally.

The CDR3, cysteine through phenylalanine, is 15 amino acids long. Only CDR3 DNA is held: 45 bases, read in frame from base 1. The germline V gene gives CDR1 as SGDLS and CDR2 as YYNGEE. V and J are truncated by 1 base and 1 base respectively, leaving an intervening sequence of 8 bases. The entire amount of isolated RNA was reverse transcribed using the High Capacity cDNA Reverse Transcription Kit, so the sequenced TCRB transcripts were expressed ones. Deep immunoSEQ sequencing was performed on naive, central memory and regulatory T cell samples, with an average of around 3.4 million total reads per sample. After sorted cells were lysed in RLT buffer, RNA was extracted with DNase-treated RNeasy Micro or Mini kits, with the choice depending on cell number. To prevent cross-contamination, each cell subset was processed individually, whereas patient and healthy donor samples were processed jointly. Using the immunoSEQ multiplex PCR, TCRB sequences were amplified from cDNA into 87-bp fragments spanning the CDR3 region. Amplicons were sequenced on the Illumina HiSeq platform. The paper's data handling went like this. Synthetic template baselines were used to correct PCR bias computationally, reads within Hamming distance 2 were collapsed, and singletons that could not be merged were discarded. By aligning reads against IMGT, V, D and J genes, CDR3 length, and insertions or deletions at six rearrangement sites were assigned. Clonotype counts were normalized to sorted cell number within each subset before computing true diversity and Gini coefficients with the tcR R package. The overlap coefficient, calculated on TCRB nucleotide sequences, was used to quantify repertoire sharing. Out-of-frame TCRB sequences from naive cells were analyzed as a proxy for the pre-selection repertoire. Here the immuneACCESS table is served through TCRdb, limited to in-frame sequences with V and J called. Missing clones are a known gap in these copies; in checked studies unresolved V genes cover under half, and the rest lacks a known reason. V and J calls and clone size are those listed in that table; D and trimming were worked out from the DNA. This sample has around 710,000 clones in its table, and around an eighth of those were observed once. The ten largest make up more than 0.1% of the sample.

For this clone: Its specific antigen is unknown. No much larger clonotype is one base removed from it; base qualities were not supplied.

From each donor, a single peripheral blood sample of about 110 mL on average was drawn into heparinised tubes. A BD FACSAria II was used to sort naive, central memory, regulatory and stem cell-like memory CD4+ T cells with a panel that included CD45RO, CCR7, CD25, CD127, CD95 and CD27. A purity above 95% was achieved for all sorted populations. PBMCs were isolated immediately by Lymphoprep density gradient centrifugation and stained directly without culture. Samples were stained and sorted in pairs, with one healthy donor and one patient per experiment, so that batch effects were minimized. This chain is built from TRBV9 and TRBJ2-2; the D gene is unclear. Sequencing was done on a sample of naive CD4+ T cells from blood. The cell subset or site label corresponds to: true naive CD4+ T cells. The receptor was isolated from a young man with type 1 diabetes. The DNA reads as follows: TGTGCCAGCAGCGTATTAGGGTGGAACACCGGGGAGCTGTTTTTT. It is translated as CASSVLGWNTGELFF.